This TCR beta chain is drawn from a study of shared clonotypes between healthy human individuals. Study summary: Per donor, CD8 memory used one plate, CD8 naive used two, CD4 memory used three and CD4 naive used three.

Deep was the level used in running the assay. Assay used: immunoSEQ multiplex PCR; TCRdb lists only in-frame clones, some missing. The sample records about 680,000 clones, 74% being singletons. Per the germline V gene, CDR1 is LGHNA and CDR2 is YNFKEQ. The CDR3 runs to 14 residues. Trimming took 1 base from V and 1 from J, leaving 8 bases between them. Sequencing used memory CD4+ T cells sorted from blood. As to subset: CD45RA-negative fraction. The origin of this receptor is a woman between 25 and 40 years old in good health. This chain joins TRBV4-2 and TRBJ2-7; D remains ambiguous. The CDR3 loop is CASSQGLVSYEQYF. CDR3 nucleotides: TGTGCCAGCAGCCAAGGCTTGGTATCCTACGAGCAGTACTTC.